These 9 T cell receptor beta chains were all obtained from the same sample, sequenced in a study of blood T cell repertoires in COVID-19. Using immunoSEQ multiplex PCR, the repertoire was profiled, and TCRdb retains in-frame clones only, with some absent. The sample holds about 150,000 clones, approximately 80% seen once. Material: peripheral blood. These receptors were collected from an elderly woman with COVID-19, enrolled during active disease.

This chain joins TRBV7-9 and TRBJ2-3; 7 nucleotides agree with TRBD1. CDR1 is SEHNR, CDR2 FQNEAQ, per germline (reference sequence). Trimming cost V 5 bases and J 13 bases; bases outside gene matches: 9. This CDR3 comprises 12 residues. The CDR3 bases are TGTGCCAGCAGCCTCCCTAGGGGGCGGAAGTATTTT. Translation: CASSLPRGRKYF.

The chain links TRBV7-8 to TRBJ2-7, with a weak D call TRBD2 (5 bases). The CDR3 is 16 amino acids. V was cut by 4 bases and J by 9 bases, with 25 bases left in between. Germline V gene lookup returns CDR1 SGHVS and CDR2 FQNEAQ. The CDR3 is CASSSNRPEDFLRQYF. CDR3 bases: TGTGCCAGCAGCTCAAACCGACCGGAGGATTTCCTGAGGCAGTACTTC.

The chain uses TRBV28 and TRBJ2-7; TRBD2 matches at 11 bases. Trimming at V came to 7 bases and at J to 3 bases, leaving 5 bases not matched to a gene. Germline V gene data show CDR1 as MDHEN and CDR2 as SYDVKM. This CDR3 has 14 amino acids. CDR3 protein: CASMLAGGIYEQYF. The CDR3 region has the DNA TGTGCCAGCATGTTAGCGGGAGGGATCTACGAGCAGTACTTC.

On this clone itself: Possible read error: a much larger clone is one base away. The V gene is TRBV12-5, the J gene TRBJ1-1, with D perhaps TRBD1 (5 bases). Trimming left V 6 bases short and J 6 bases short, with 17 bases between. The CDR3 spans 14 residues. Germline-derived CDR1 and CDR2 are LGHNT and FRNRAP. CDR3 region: CASGGWAGRAEAFF. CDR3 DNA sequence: TGTGCTAGTGGGGGTTGGGCAGGGAGGGCTGAAGCTTTCTTT.

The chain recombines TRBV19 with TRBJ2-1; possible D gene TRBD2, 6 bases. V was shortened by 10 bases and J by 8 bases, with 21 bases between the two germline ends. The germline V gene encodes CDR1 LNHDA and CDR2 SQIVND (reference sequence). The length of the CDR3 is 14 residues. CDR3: CATHRRDSDHEQFF. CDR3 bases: TGTGCCACCCACCGCCGGGACTCGGACCATGAGCAGTTCTTC. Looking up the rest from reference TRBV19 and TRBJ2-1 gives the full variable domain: DGGITQSPKYLFRKEGQNVTLSCEQNLNHDAMYWYRQDPGQGLRLIYYSQIVNDFQKGDIAEGYSVSREKKESFPLTVTSAQKNPTAFYLCATHRRDSDHEQFFGPGTRLTVL.

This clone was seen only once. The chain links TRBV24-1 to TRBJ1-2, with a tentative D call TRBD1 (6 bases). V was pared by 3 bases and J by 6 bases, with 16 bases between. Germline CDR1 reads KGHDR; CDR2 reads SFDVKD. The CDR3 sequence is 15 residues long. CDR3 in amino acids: CATSDDTGTSDGYTF. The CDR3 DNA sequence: TGTGCCACCAGTGATGATACCGGGACATCCGATGGCTACACCTTC.

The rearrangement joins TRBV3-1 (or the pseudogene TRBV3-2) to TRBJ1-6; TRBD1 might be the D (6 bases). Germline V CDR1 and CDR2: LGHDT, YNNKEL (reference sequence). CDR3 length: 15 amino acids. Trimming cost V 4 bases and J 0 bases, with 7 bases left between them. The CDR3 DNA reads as TGTGCCAGCAGCCGGGACAACTCCTATAATTCACCCCTCCACTTT. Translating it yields CASSRDNSYNSPLHF.

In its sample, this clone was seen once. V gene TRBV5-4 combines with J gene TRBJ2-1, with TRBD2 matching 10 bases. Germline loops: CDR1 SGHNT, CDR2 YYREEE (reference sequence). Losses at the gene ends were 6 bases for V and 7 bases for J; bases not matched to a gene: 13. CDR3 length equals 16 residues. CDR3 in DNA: TGTGCCAGCAAGGTTGCGTGGCTAGCGGGGGTTAATGAGCAGTTCTTC. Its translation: CASKVAWLAGVNEQFF. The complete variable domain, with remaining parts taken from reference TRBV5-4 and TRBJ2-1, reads ETGVTQSPTHLIKTRGQQVTLRCSSQSGHNTVSWYQQALGQGPQFIFQYYREEENGRGNFPPRFSGLQFPNYSSELNVNALELDDSALYLCASKVAWLAGVNEQFFGPGTRLTVL.

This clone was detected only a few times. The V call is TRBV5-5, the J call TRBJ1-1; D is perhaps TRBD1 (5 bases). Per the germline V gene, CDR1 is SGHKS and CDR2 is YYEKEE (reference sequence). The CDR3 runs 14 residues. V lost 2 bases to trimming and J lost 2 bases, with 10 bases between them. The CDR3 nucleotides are TGTGCCAGCAGCTTAGCAGGGATTAACACTGAAGCTTTCTTT. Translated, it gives CASSLAGINTEAFF.